Listed below are T cell receptor beta chains from one sample, sequenced in a study of T-cell memory formation after mild COVID-19. One entry per CDR3 protein, called by TCRdb with MiXCR from the 5' RACE reads. The table lists 350,000 to 450,000 distinct CDR3 sequences, 20% of them singletons. Source material: PBMCs or a T cell subset sorted from them (not recorded which). The receptors were gathered from an adult woman who had mild COVID-19 (a few samples of this study predate the infection). Cell type and time point are not known. Each CDR3 is given with its conserved first and last residue. A D gene is named only where the DNA matches it firmly. Clone size, where shown, is once, few, many, or a class for clones that have expanded.

v_gene	d_gene	abundance	j_gene	CDR3nt	CDR3aa
TRBV7-2	NA	many	TRBJ2-7	TGTGCCAGCAGCTTAGTGGGCGAGCAGTACTTC	CASSLVGEQYF
TRBV9	TRBD2	NA	TRBJ2-1	TGTGCCAGCAGCGCCACTAGCGGGGGGGCTTTTCGGGAGCAGTTCTTC	CASSATSGGAFREQFF
TRBV6-5	TRBD1	few	TRBJ1-1	TGTGCCAGCGGTAGGGACAGGGGAGGGACTGAAGCTTTCTTT	CASGRDRGGTEAFF
TRBV20-1	NA	few	TRBJ1-1	TGCAGTGCTAGAGGTTTGTACACTGAAGCTTTCTTT	CSARGLYTEAFF
TRBV20-1	NA	NA	TRBJ2-1	TGCAGTGCTCCAAAGCCTCCCTACAATGAGCAGTTCTTC	CSAPKPPYNEQFF
TRBV11-2	NA	NA	TRBJ2-5	TGTGCCAGCAGCTTAGTTACTGTGCTGCGAGAGACCCAGTACTTC	CASSLVTVLRETQYF
TRBV5-1	TRBD1	few	TRBJ1-1	TGCGCCAGCAGCCCGAGGGCTGCGGGACAGGGGACTGAAGCTTTCTTT	CASSPRAAGQGTEAFF
TRBV12-3/TRBV12-4	NA	few	TRBJ2-1	TGTGCCAGCAGTTTAAGGGAGGCTTATTACAATGAGCAGTTCTTC	CASSLREAYYNEQFF
TRBV4-3	NA	NA	TRBJ1-2	TGCGCCAGCAGCTTATCAACAGTCAGACGGAACTATGGCTACACCTTC	CASSLSTVRRNYGYTF
TRBV12-3/TRBV12-4	NA	few	TRBJ2-7	TGTGCCAGCAGCATGGACAGTCCCTACGAGCAGTACTTC	CASSMDSPYEQYF
TRBV7-9	TRBD1	NA	TRBJ2-3	TGTGCCAGCAGCTGGCAGGGGGGCACAGATACGCAGTATTTT	CASSWQGGTDTQYF
TRBV4-1	NA	NA	TRBJ1-1	TGCGCCAGCCGCTCGACAGCGATGAACACTGAAGCTTTCTTT	CASRSTAMNTEAFF
TRBV12-3/TRBV12-4	NA	once	TRBJ2-7	TGTGCCAGCAGCTCTCTAAAGTTAGCCTACGAGCAGTACTTC	CASSSLKLAYEQYF
TRBV12-3/TRBV12-4	NA	NA	TRBJ2-2	TGTGCCAGCAGTTCCCCGCCCGGGGAGCTGTTTTTT	CASSSPPGELFF
TRBV5-1	NA	many	TRBJ1-1	TGCGCCAGCAGCTTGGCCGGAGGGGGCACTGAAGCTTTCTTT	CASSLAGGGTEAFF
TRBV5-1	NA	few	TRBJ2-7	TGCGCCAGCAGCGTATCGCCAGGGTACGAGCAGTACTTC	CASSVSPGYEQYF
TRBV7-8	NA	few	TRBJ2-7	TGTGCCAGCGCAAGGACCGACACCGCCTACGAGCAGTACTTC	CASARTDTAYEQYF
TRBV7-3	NA	few	TRBJ2-2	TGTGCCAGCAGCTTATCTCTGGAGTCTCTAACCGGGGAGCTGTTTTTT	CASSLSLESLTGELFF
TRBV6-2/TRBV6-3	TRBD2	few	TRBJ2-7	TGTGCCAGCAGTTATACTAGCGGGATCTACGAGCAGTACTTC	CASSYTSGIYEQYF
TRBV6-5	NA	NA	TRBJ2-7	TGTGCCAGCAGTTCCCCCGTGAGCTCCTACGAGCAGTACTTC	CASSSPVSSYEQYF
TRBV14	NA	few	TRBJ2-5	TGTGCCAGCAGTCTTACTTATATCCCGCGGACCCAGTACTTC	CASSLTYIPRTQYF
TRBV12-3/TRBV12-4	NA	many	TRBJ1-5	TGTGCCAGCAGTCGGGGGGAAAATCAGCCCCAGCATTTT	CASSRGENQPQHF
TRBV5-5	NA	few	TRBJ2-1	TGTGCCAGCACCGTCGACAGGACGCAGTTCTTC	CASTVDRTQFF
TRBV2	NA	NA	TRBJ1-2	TGTGCCAGCAGTGAAACGGGACGCCCGTCCTATGGCTACACCTTC	CASSETGRPSYGYTF
TRBV6-2/TRBV6-3	NA	NA	TRBJ1-1	TGTGCCAGCAGCCTACAGGGACCCCCGAACACTGAAGCTTTCTTT	CASSLQGPPNTEAFF
TRBV20-1	NA	few	TRBJ1-2	TGCAGTGCTAGAGCTGGGAGGGACCGGGGCTACACCTTC	CSARAGRDRGYTF
TRBV6-2/TRBV6-3	TRBD1	NA	TRBJ1-5	TGTGCCAGCAGACGGGACAGGGGGGGAGATCAGCCCCAGCATTTT	CASRRDRGGDQPQHF